This entry lists 22 T cell receptor beta chains sequenced from one sample in a study of blood T cells in healthy people across ages. For the second PCR, which ran for 7 to 11 cycles, a sample-barcoded 5' primer and a J-beta primer mix were used. TCRdb re-analysed the 5' RACE reads in MiXCR, keeping a single row per CDR3 protein. The repertoire holds 750,000 or so distinct CDR3 sequences, with 25% as singletons. This same sample was also taken into another study, of T cells of mothers and their children.

What was sequenced was blood. The receptor source for this set is a boy between 5 and 17 years old in good health.

V is TRBV7-2 and J is TRBJ2-5; TRBD2 aligns across 7 bases. This CDR3 region has 15 residues. Per germline, CDR1 SGHTA and CDR2 FQGNSA. Trimming removed 3 bases from V and 7 bases from J; junction bases left unmatched: 11. CDR3 in DNA: TGTGCCAGCAGCTTCGGGGCGGGGGTGGTTTGGACCCAGTACTTC. Protein product: CASSFGAGVVWTQYF. The full variable domain, with the rest looked up from reference TRBV7-2 and TRBJ2-5, is GAGVSQSPSNKVTEKGKDVELRCDPISGHTALYWYRQSLGQGLEFLIYFQGNSAPDKSGLPSDRFSAERTGGSVSTLTIQRTQQEDSAVYLCASSFGAGVVWTQYFGPGTRLLVL.

Remarks on this clonotype: This CDR3 fails to terminate in the conserved phenylalanine or tryptophan, so it likely reflects a read error. The chain recombines TRBV12-5 with TRBJ1-2; 8 positions agree with TRBD1. V dropped 4 bases and J dropped 8; count of bases not matched to a gene: 12. This CDR3 spans 15 amino acids. Germline-derived CDR1 and CDR2 are LGHNT and FRNRAP. CDR3 nucleotide sequence: TGTGCTAGTGGTTCCCTGGACAGGGAGGATGGAGGCTACACCTTA. This sequence encodes CASGSLDREDGGYTL.

V usage is TRBV6-2 or TRBV6-3 and J usage is TRBJ1-6; 11 bases map to TRBD1. Per the germline V gene, CDR1 is MNHEY and CDR2 is SVGEGT. With V trimmed by 2 bases and J by 9 bases, 3 bases remained unmatched. The CDR3 loop spans 15 amino acids. The CDR3 sequence is CASSYAGQGVSPLHF. CDR3 DNA sequence: TGTGCCAGCAGTTACGCGGGACAGGGGGTTTCACCCCTCCACTTT.

The chain combines TRBV9 with TRBJ1-4, with D perhaps TRBD1 (5 bases). The CDR3 extends over 13 amino acids. CDR1 is SGDLS, CDR2 YYNGEE, per germline. Trimming left V 0 bases short and J 6 bases short, with 6 bases between. The DNA for the CDR3 is TGTGCCAGCAGCGTAGCGGGGGATGAAAAACTGTTTTTT. Its protein product is CASSVAGDEKLFF.

This clonotype was seen a few times. CDR3 sequence reads: CAGEDTQRQAFF. CDR3 sequence (DNA): TGTGCCGGTGAAGACACTCAACGACAAGCTTTCTTT. The chain uses TRBV28 and TRBJ1-1; unclear D gene. CDR1 is MDHEN and CDR2 is SYDVKM in the germline V gene. V was clipped by 11 bases and J by 9 bases, with 19 bases between them. The CDR3 consists of 12 residues. The full variable domain, its missing parts supplied by reference TRBV28 and TRBJ1-1, is DVKVTQSSRYLVKRTGEKVFLECVQDMDHENMFWYRQDPGLGLRLIYFSYDVKMKEKGDIPEGYSVSREKKERFSLILESASTNQTSMYLCAGEDTQRQAFFGQGTRLTVV.

In this sample, this clonotype turned up a few times. The rearrangement links TRBV5-1 to TRBJ2-3, with D uncertain. From germline, CDR1 is SGHRS and CDR2 YFSETQ. This CDR3 comprises 14 residues. V shed 0 bases and J shed 4 bases, with 9 bases lying between them. This CDR3 is CASSLVQPADTQYF. CDR3 bases: TGCGCCAGCAGCTTGGTTCAGCCTGCAGATACGCAGTATTTT. The full variable domain, rest sourced from reference TRBV5-1 and TRBJ2-3, is KAGVTQTPRYLIKTRGQQVTLSCSPISGHRSVSWYQQTPGQGLQFLFEYFSETQRNKGNFPGRFSGRQFSNSRSEMNVSTLELGDSALYLCASSLVQPADTQYFGPGTRLTVL.

The chain couples TRBV12-3 or TRBV12-4 to TRBJ2-5, with 13 bases fitting TRBD2. Losses at the gene ends were 5 bases for V and 3 bases for J; bases not matched to a gene: 6. The CDR3 runs 16 residues. The CDR3 region is CASSLGLAGTEETQYF. CDR3 nucleotides: TGTGCCAGCAGTCTGGGACTAGCGGGGACTGAAGAGACCCAGTACTTC.

V is TRBV6-2 or TRBV6-3 and J is TRBJ1-5; 9 nucleotides align to TRBD1. V shed 6 bases, J shed 6 bases, and the junction held 9 bases outside the gene matches. Per the germline V gene, CDR1 is MNHEY and CDR2 is SVGEGT. CDR3 length equals 15 residues. CDR3 sequence (DNA): TGTGCCAGCAGACCAAGGGACAGGGTCGTTCAGCCCCAGCATTTT. Its translation is CASRPRDRVVQPQHF.

The CDR3 sequence is CASSEGTGKTDGTQYF. In DNA, the CDR3 is TGTGCCAGCAGCGAAGGGACAGGGAAAACGGATGGTACGCAGTATTTT. The chain recombines TRBV4-2 with TRBJ2-3, with TRBD1 identical over 9 bases. The CDR3 is 16 amino acids. The ends lost 5 bases at V and 8 bases at J; junction bases unmatched: 14. Germline lookup yields CDR1 LGHNA and CDR2 YNFKEQ.

This rearrangement joins TRBV29-1 to TRBJ1-2; TRBD1 might be the D (5 bases). This CDR3 contains 12 residues. The germline V gene has CDR1 SQVTM and CDR2 ANQGSEA. V was pared by 4 bases and J by 8 bases, with 14 bases between. The CDR3 coding sequence is TGCAGCGTTGCCAGGGATTTGCGCGGCTACACCTTC. Amino acid sequence: CSVARDLRGYTF.

The V and J genes are TRBV10-3 and TRBJ2-1; D remains unclear. The CDR3 is made up of 16 amino acids. The germline V gene encodes CDR1 ENHRY and CDR2 SYGVKD. The V end lost 0 bases, the J end lost 4 bases, and 13 bases lay between the germline ends. CDR3 sequence: CAISESEGHVYNEQFF. CDR3 DNA: TGTGCCATCAGTGAGTCGGAAGGGCACGTTTACAATGAGCAGTTCTTC.

This chain joins TRBV3-1 and TRBJ2-7; D might be TRBD1 (5 bases). CDR1 and CDR2 from the germline V gene are LGHDT and YNNKEL (reference sequence). Trimming shortened V by 4 bases and J by 3 bases, and 16 bases separated the two germline ends. This CDR3 spans 15 amino acids. CDR3 loop: CASSRQTWGNYEQYF. CDR3 DNA sequence: TGTGCCAGCAGCCGCCAAACGTGGGGCAACTACGAGCAGTACTTC.

Worth noting for this clonotype: Since the CDR3 does not end with the conserved phenylalanine or tryptophan, this likely comes from a read error. This chain uses TRBV28 with TRBJ2-7, with D possibly being TRBD2 (5 bases). Germline CDR1 MDHEN, CDR2 SYDVKM. The length of the CDR3 is 17 residues. Trimming shortened V by 10 bases and J by 6 bases, and 31 bases separated the two germline ends. CDR3 region: CATTPHNQRETPGEQYI. Written as DNA, the CDR3 is TGTGCCACCACCCCACACAATCAGAGGGAGACTCCTGGCGAGCAGTACATC.

V usage is TRBV4-3 and J usage is TRBJ2-1; TRBD2 agrees at 7 bases. The V and J ends lost 4 bases and 4 bases, in that order; junction bases with no gene match: 7. The V gene's germline CDR1 is LGHNA and CDR2 YSLEER. CDR3 length: 15 residues. Here the CDR3 reads CASSPHAGVYNEQFF. The DNA of the CDR3 is TGCGCCAGCAGCCCCCACGCGGGAGTATACAATGAGCAGTTCTTC.

The sample holds a few counts of this clonotype. V and J are TRBV29-1 and TRBJ1-1, with TRBD1 as a possible D gene (6 bases). From germline, CDR1 is SQVTM and CDR2 ANQGSEA. This CDR3 has 14 residues. The ends were cut back, 6 bases at V and 1 base at J, with 15 bases in the middle. CDR3 sequence: CSVEIGGRNTEAFF. As DNA, the CDR3 is TGCAGCGTCGAGATAGGGGGACGGAACACTGAAGCTTTCTTT.

The gene calls are TRBV3-1 and TRBJ2-1, with 8 bases fitting TRBD1. Germline loops: CDR1 LGHDT, CDR2 YNNKEL (reference sequence). The junction had 11 bases not matched to a gene; V was cut back by 3 bases and J by 7 bases. CDR3 size: 16 residues. CDR3 sequence: CASSHDRDRSGNEQFF. The CDR3 DNA is TGTGCCAGCAGCCACGACCGGGACAGGTCGGGTAATGAGCAGTTCTTC.

This clonotype has only a few counts. This CDR3 is CASSQDPMNEQFF. The DNA for the CDR3 is TGCGCCAGCAGCCAAGATCCCATGAATGAGCAGTTCTTC. V and J are TRBV4-1 and TRBJ2-1; D remains ambiguous. V lost 0 bases and J lost 7, with 7 bases in between. The CDR3 consists of 13 residues. Germline V gene lookup returns CDR1 MGHRA and CDR2 YSYEKL.

This clonotype was observed once. This chain links TRBV20-1 with TRBJ2-5; 7 bases agree with TRBD2. The length of the CDR3 is 14 residues. V shed 0 bases and J 4 bases; nucleotides not matched to a gene: 5. CDR1 DFQATT and CDR2 SNEGSKA come from the germline V gene (reference sequence). CDR3 nucleotides: TGCAGTGCTAGAGATCCGACTAGCCGAGAGACCCAGTACTTC. This encodes CSARDPTSRETQYF.

In this sample, this clonotype turned up a few times. The rearrangement links TRBV5-1 to TRBJ1-5, with 7 bases matching TRBD1. The CDR3 totals 15 residues. The J segment lost 5 bases and the V segment lost 5 bases, leaving 10 bases of the junction unmatched. CDR1 and CDR2 (germline): SGHRS, YFSETQ. For the CDR3, the DNA is TGCGCCAGCAGAAGGGACAGTGGGGATGATCAGCCCCAGCATTTT. Amino acid sequence: CASRRDSGDDQPQHF.

A few counts support this clonotype. This chain connects TRBV15 to TRBJ2-2, with D tentatively TRBD1 (6 bases). Germline V gene sequence: CDR1 LNHNV, CDR2 YYDKDF (reference sequence). The V end lost 4 bases, the J end lost 0 bases, and 9 bases lay between the germline ends. The CDR3 is 15 amino acids. CDR3 sequence: CATSTGHANTGELFF. DNA of the CDR3: TGTGCCACCAGCACGGGACACGCGAACACCGGGGAGCTGTTTTTT.

A few counts support this clonotype. The gene calls are TRBV3-1 and TRBJ2-7, with D perhaps TRBD2 (6 bases). Germline V gives CDR1 LGHDT, CDR2 YNNKEL (reference sequence). The CDR3 has 16 amino acids. V lost 4 bases and J lost 8, with 24 bases in between. The CDR3 spells CASSRGDGGNIGKQYF. The CDR3, as DNA: TGTGCCAGCAGCCGCGGGGATGGCGGGAACATCGGCAAGCAGTACTTC.

This clonotype has a count of ten or more. The chain recombines TRBV7-9 with TRBJ2-7, with D perhaps matching TRBD2 (7 bases). V lost 5 bases and J lost 3, with 11 bases in between. This CDR3 is 13 amino acids long. Germline V gene lookup returns CDR1 SEHNR and CDR2 FQNEAQ (reference sequence). CDR3 DNA: TGTGCCAGCAGCCGAGGGGGGGGCTACGAGCAGTACTTC. This translates into CASSRGGGYEQYF.